This T cell receptor (beta chain) was identified during a study of shared clonotypes between healthy human individuals. Only in-frame clones appear in the TCRdb table, and some are missing; sequencing was by immunoSEQ multiplex PCR. The table lists approximately 1,500,000 clones, roughly 97% of them singletons, with more than 0.9% in the top ten. A single count supports this clone. Germline-derived CDR1 and CDR2 are MDHEN and SYDVKM. V dropped 3 bases and J dropped 6 bases, with 9 bases sitting between them. The CDR3 sequence is 14 residues long. Input material: naive CD4+ T cells sorted from blood. Stated subset: CD45RA+ positively selected. The genes are TRBV28 and TRBJ1-6, with D possibly being TRBD1 (6 bases). The clonotype originates from a man aged 25-40 years in good health. For the CDR3, the DNA is TGTGCCAGCAGTTTGGACAGTCGTAATTCACCCCTCCACTTT. Translation: CASSLDSRNSPLHF.